This T cell receptor beta chain originates from a study of a mutant IDH1 vaccine in newly diagnosed glioma. About the research overall: The study started vaccination 4-6 weeks after radiotherapy alone, or with temozolomide cycles. The treated population exhibited a male proportion of approximately 62%, a female proportion of about 40%, and a mean age of about 40 years.

On this clone itself: Its antigen is still unknown.

Profiling relied on immunoSEQ multiplex PCR, and the TCRdb table lists in-frame clones only, not all of them. The sample lists tens of thousands of clones, roughly 80% seen once, with 3% to 4% in the top ten. As to time point: week 11, during vaccination. Each vaccine dose was 300 ug of mutant IDH1 20-mer peptide, with topical imiquimod. Germline CDR1 is MDHEN and CDR2 is SYDVKM. There are 13 residues in the CDR3. V was shortened by 6 bases and J by 6 bases, with 12 bases between the two germline ends. The chain uses TRBV28 and TRBJ2-1; no definite D call. The starting material was PBMCs, obtained from a glioma patient whose treatment included an IDH1 peptide vaccine. The clonotype was recovered from a man aged 25 to 45 with glioma. The CDR3 reads CASRKTGVNEQFF. The CDR3 nucleotides read TGTGCCAGCAGAAAGACTGGGGTCAATGAGCAGTTCTTC.